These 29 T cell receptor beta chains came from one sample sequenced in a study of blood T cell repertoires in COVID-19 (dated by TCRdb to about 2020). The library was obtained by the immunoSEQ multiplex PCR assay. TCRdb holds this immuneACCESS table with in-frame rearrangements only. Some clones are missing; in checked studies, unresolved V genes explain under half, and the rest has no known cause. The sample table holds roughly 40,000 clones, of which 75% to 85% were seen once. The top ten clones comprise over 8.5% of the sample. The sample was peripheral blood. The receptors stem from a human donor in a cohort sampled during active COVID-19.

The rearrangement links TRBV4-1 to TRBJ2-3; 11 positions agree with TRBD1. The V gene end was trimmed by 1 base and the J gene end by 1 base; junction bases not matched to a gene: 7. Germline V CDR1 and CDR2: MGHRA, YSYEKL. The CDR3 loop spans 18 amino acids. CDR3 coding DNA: TGCGCCAGCAGCCAAGCCTGGGACAGGGGGTATGGCACAGATACGCAGTATTTT. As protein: CASSQAWDRGYGTDTQYF.

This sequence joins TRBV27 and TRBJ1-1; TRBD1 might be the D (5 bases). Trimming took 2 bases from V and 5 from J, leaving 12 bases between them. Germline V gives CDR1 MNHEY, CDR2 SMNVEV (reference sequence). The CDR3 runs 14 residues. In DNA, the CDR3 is TGTGCCAGCAGTTTACTCGGGGGGGGGACTGAAGCTTTCTTT. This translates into CASSLLGGGTEAFF.

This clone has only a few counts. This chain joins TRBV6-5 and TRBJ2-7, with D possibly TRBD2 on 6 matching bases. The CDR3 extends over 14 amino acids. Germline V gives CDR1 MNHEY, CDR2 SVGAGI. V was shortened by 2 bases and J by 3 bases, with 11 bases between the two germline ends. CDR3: CASSYRDSLYEQYF. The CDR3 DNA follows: TGTGCCAGCAGTTACAGGGACTCACTCTACGAGCAGTACTTC.

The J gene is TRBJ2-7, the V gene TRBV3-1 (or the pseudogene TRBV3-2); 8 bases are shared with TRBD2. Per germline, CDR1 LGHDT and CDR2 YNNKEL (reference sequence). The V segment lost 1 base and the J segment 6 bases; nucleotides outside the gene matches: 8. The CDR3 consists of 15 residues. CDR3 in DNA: TGTGCCAGCAGCCAAGGGGGTAGCGGGGCGCGCGAGCAGTACTTC. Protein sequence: CASSQGGSGAREQYF.

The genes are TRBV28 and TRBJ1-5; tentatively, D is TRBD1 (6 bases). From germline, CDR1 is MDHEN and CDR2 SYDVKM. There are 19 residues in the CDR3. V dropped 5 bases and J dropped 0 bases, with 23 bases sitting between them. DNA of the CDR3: TGTGCCAGCAGTACACACAGGGACCGGGCCTGGTATAGCAATCAGCCCCAGCATTTT. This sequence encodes CASSTHRDRAWYSNQPQHF.

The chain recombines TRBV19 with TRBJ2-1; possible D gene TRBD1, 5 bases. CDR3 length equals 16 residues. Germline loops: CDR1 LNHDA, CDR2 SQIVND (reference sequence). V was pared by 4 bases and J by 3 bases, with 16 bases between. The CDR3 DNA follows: TGTGCCAGTAGTACCCTAGACCCGACAGTCTACAATGAGCAGTTCTTC. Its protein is CASSTLDPTVYNEQFF.

CDR3 DNA: TGTGCCAGCAGCCTCGGGACTAGCGGGGGGGAGGCCCAGTACTTC. Translation gives CASSLGTSGGEAQYF. The chain combines TRBV5-4 with TRBJ2-5; 16 bases are a match to TRBD2. V shed 4 bases, J shed 9 bases, and the junction held 6 bases outside the gene matches. This CDR3 spans 15 amino acids. Per germline, CDR1 SGHNT and CDR2 YYREEE (reference sequence).

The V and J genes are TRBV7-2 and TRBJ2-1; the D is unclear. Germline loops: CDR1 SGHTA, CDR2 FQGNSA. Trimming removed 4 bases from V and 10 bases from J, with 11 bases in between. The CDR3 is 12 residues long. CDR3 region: CASSSIHQEQFF. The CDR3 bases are TGTGCCAGCAGCTCCATCCATCAGGAGCAGTTCTTC.

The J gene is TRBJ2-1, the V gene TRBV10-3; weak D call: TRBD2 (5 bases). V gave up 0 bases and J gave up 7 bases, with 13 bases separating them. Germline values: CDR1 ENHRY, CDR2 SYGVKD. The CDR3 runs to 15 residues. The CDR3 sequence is CAISESIGMGNEQFF. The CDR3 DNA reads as TGTGCCATCAGTGAGTCTATCGGGATGGGGAATGAGCAGTTCTTC.

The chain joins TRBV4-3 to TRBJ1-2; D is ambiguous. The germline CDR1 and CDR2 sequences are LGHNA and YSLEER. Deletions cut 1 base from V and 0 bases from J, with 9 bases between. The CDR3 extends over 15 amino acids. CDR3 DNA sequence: TGCGCCAGCAGCCAAGCCCTGACACCTAACTATGGCTACACCTTC. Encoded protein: CASSQALTPNYGYTF.

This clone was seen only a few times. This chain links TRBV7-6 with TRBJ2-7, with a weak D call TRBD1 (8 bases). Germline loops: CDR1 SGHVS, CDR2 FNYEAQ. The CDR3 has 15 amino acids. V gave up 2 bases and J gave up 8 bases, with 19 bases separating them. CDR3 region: CASSLTPDRGGQQYF. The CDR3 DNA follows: TGTGCCAGCAGCTTAACTCCAGACAGGGGAGGGCAGCAGTACTTC. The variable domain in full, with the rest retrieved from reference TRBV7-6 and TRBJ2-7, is GAGVSQSPRYKVTKRGQDVALRCDPISGHVSLYWYRQALGQGPEFLTYFNYEAQQDKSGLPNDRFSAERPEGSISTLTIQRTEQRDSAMYRCASSLTPDRGGQQYFGPGTRLTVT.

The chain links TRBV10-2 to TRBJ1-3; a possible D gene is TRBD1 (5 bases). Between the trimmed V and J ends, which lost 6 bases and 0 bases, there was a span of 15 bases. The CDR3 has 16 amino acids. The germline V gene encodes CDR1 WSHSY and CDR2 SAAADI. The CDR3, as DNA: TGCGCCAGCAGCCTGACAGCCCTTGGCTCTGGAAACACCATATATTTT. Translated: CASSLTALGSGNTIYF.

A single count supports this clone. The CDR3 DNA follows: TGTGCCAGCTCACCACCGACTAGCGGGAAAAATGAGCAGTTCTTC. Translating it yields CASSPPTSGKNEQFF. The rearrangement uses TRBV18 and TRBJ2-1, with 11 bases aligning to TRBD2. Germline V lookup: CDR1 KGHSH, CDR2 LQKENI. This CDR3 region has 15 residues. Trimming took 0 bases from V and 7 from J; bases not matched to a gene: 2.

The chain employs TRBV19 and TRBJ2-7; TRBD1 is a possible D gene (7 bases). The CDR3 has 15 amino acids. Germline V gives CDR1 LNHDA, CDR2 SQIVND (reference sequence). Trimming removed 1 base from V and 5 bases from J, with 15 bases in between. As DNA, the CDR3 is TGTGCCAGTAGTATAGGAGGAGGGGGCCGAAACGAGCAGTACTTC. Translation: CASSIGGGGRNEQYF.

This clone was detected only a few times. CDR3 DNA sequence: TGCGCCAGCAGCCCGGGACAGGTGAACACTGAAGCTTTCTTT. Translated, it gives CASSPGQVNTEAFF. The chain recombines TRBV10-2 with TRBJ1-1; TRBD1 matches at 8 bases. J lost 0 bases, V lost 6 bases, and 3 bases had no gene match. This CDR3 contains 14 residues. From germline, CDR1 is WSHSY and CDR2 SAAADI.

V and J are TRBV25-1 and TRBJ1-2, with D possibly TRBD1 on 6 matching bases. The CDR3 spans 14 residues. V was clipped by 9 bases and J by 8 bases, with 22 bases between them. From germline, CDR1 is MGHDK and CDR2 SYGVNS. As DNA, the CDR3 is TGTGCCAGTGCACCCAAAAGGGGGTCCGGCGGCTACACCTTC. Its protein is CASAPKRGSGGYTF.

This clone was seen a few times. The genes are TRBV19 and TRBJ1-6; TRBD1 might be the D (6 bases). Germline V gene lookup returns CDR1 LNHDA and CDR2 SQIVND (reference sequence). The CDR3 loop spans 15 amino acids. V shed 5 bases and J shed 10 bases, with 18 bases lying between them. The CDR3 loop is CASSYGTSPRSPLHF. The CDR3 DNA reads TGTGCCAGTAGTTACGGGACATCTCCGAGATCACCCCTCCACTTT. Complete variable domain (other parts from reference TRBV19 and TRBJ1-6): DGGITQSPKYLFRKEGQNVTLSCEQNLNHDAMYWYRQDPGQGLRLIYYSQIVNDFQKGDIAEGYSVSREKKESFPLTVTSAQKNPTAFYLCASSYGTSPRSPLHFGNGTRLTVT.

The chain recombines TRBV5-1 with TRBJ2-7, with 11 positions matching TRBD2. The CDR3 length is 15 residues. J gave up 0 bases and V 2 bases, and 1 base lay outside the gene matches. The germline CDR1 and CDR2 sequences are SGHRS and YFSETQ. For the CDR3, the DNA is TGCGCCAGCAGCTTTGGGACTAGCGGCTCCTACGAGCAGTACTTC. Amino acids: CASSFGTSGSYEQYF.

DNA of the CDR3: TGTGCCAGCAGTGCCGCCGGACTAGCGGGGAGCTATGATGAGCAGTTCTTC. It codes for CASSAAGLAGSYDEQFF. This chain joins TRBV6-2 or TRBV6-3 and TRBJ2-1, with 12 bases that match TRBD2. This CDR3 has 17 residues. V lost 5 bases, J lost 8 bases, and 13 bases stayed unmatched. Germline CDR1 reads MNHEY; CDR2 reads SVGEGT.

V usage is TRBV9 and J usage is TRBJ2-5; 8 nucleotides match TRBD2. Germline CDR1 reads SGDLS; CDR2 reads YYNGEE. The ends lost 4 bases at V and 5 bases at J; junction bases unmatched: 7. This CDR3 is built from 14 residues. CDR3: CASSQRGGLETQYF. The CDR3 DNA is TGTGCCAGCAGCCAACGGGGGGGCCTGGAGACCCAGTACTTC.

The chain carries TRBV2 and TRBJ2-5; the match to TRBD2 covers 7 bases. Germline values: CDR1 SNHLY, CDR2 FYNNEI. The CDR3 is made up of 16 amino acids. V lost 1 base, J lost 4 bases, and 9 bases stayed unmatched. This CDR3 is CASSEGGGTFGETQYF. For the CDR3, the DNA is TGTGCCAGCAGTGAAGGGGGGGGGACGTTCGGAGAGACCCAGTACTTC.

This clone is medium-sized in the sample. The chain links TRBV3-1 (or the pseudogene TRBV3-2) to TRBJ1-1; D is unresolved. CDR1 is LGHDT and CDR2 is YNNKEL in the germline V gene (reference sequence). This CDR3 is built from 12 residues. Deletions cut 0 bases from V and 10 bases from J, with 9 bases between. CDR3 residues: CASSQDELTAFF. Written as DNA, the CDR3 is TGTGCCAGCAGCCAAGATGAGTTAACAGCTTTCTTT.

The DNA of the CDR3 is TGTGCCAGCAGTTACTCAGGGGGCAATCAGCCCCAGCATTTT. Encoded protein: CASSYSGGNQPQHF. The V gene is TRBV6-5, the J gene TRBJ1-5, with D possibly being TRBD1 (5 bases). V was pared by 0 bases and J by 2 bases, with 5 bases between. The CDR3 covers 14 residues. Germline V gene data show CDR1 as MNHEY and CDR2 as SVGAGI.

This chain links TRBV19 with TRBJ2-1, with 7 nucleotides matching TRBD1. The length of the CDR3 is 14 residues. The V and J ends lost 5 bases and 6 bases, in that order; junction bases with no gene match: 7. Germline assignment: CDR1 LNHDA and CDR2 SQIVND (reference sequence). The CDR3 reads CASSLSGGFNEQFF. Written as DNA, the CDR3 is TGTGCCAGTAGTCTTTCAGGGGGATTCAATGAGCAGTTCTTC.

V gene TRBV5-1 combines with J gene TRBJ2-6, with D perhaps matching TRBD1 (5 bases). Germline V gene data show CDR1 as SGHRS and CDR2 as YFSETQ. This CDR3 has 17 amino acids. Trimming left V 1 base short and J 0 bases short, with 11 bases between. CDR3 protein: CASSLQQDHSGANVLTF. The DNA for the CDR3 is TGCGCCAGCAGCTTGCAACAGGATCACTCTGGGGCCAACGTCCTGACTTTC.

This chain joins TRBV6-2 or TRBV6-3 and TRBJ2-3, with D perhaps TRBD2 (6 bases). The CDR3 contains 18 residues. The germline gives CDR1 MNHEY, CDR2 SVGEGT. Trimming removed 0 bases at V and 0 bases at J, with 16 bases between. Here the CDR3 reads CASSYSWAPGTSTDTQYF. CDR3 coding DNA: TGTGCCAGCAGTTACTCGTGGGCCCCAGGGACTAGCACAGATACGCAGTATTTT.

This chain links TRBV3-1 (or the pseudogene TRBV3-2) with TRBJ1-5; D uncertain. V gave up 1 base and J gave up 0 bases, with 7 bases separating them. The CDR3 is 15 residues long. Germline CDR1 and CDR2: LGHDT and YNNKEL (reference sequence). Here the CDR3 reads CASSQGLISNQPQHF. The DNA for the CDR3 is TGTGCCAGCAGCCAAGGACTAATTAGCAATCAGCCCCAGCATTTT.

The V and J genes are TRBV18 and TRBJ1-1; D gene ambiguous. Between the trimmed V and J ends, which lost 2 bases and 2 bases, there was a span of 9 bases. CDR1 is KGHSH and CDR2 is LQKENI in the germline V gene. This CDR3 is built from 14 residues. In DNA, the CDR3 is TGTGCCAGCTCACCATCCATTGTTAACACTGAAGCTTTCTTT. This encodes CASSPSIVNTEAFF.

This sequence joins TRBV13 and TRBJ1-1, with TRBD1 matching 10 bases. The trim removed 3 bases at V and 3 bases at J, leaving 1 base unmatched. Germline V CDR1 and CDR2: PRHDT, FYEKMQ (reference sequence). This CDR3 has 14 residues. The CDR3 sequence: CASSFGQGDTEAFF. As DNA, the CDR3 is TGTGCCAGCAGCTTCGGACAGGGGGACACTGAAGCTTTCTTT. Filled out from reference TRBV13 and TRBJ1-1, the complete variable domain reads AAGVIQSPRHLIKEKRETATLKCYPIPRHDTVYWYQQGPGQDPQFLISFYEKMQSDKGSIPDRFSAQQFSDYHSELNMSSLELGDSALYFCASSFGQGDTEAFFGQGTRLTVV.